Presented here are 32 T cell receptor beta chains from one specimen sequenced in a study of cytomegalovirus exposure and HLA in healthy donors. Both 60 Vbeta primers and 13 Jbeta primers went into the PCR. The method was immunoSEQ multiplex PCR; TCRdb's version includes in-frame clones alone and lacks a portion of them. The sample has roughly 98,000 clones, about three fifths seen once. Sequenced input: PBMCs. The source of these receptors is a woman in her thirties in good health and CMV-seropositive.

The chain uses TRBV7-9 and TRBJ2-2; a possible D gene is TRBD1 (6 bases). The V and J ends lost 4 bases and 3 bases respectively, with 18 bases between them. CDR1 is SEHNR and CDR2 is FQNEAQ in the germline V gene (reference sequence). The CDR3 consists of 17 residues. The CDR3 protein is CASSSRAGVGDTGELFF. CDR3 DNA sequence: TGTGCCAGCAGCTCAAGGGCAGGGGTTGGGGACACCGGGGAGCTGTTTTTT. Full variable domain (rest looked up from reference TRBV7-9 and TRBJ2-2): DTGVSQNPRHKITKRGQNVTFRCDPISEHNRLYWYRQTLGQGPEFLTYFQNEAQLEKSRLLSDRFSAERPKGSFSTLEIQRTEQGDSAMYLCASSSRAGVGDTGELFFGEGSRLTVL.

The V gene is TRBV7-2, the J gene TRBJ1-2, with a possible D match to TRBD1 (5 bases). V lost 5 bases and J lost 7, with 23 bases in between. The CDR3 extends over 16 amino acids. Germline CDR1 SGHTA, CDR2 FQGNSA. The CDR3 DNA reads TGTGCCAGCAGCGATACAGGAATGGGCGCGTTTAGTGGCTACACCTTC. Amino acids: CASSDTGMGAFSGYTF.

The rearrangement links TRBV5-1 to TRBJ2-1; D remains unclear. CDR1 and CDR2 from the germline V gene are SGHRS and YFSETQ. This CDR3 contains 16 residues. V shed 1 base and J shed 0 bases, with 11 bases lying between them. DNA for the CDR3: TGCGCCAGCAGCTTGTATGTGGCAGTCTCCTACAATGAGCAGTTCTTC. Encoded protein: CASSLYVAVSYNEQFF.

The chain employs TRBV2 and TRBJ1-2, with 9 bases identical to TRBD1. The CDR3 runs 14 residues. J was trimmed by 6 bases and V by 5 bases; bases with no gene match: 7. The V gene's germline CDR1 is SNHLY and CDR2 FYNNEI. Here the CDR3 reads CASSPEGTGHGYTF. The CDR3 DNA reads TGTGCCAGCAGTCCAGAAGGGACAGGGCATGGCTACACCTTC.

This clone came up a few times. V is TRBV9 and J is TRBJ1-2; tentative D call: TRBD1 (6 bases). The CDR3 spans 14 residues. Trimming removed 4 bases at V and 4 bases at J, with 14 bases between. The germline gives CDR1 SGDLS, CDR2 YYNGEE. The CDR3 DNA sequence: TGTGCCAGCAGCTACTCAGGGGAGGGCTATGGCTACACCTTC. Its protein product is CASSYSGEGYGYTF.

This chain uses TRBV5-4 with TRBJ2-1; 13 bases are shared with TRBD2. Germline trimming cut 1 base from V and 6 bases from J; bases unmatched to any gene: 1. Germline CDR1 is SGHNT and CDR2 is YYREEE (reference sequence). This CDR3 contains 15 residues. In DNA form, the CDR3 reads TGTGCCAGCAGCTTGACTAGCGGGGGGGCCAATGAGCAGTTCTTC. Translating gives CASSLTSGGANEQFF.

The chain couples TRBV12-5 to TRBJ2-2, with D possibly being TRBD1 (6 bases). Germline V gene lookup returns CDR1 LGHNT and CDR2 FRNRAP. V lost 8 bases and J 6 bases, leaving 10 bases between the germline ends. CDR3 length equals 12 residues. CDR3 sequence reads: CASNRDPGELFF. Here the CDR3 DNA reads TGTGCTAGTAACAGGGACCCCGGGGAGCTGTTTTTT.

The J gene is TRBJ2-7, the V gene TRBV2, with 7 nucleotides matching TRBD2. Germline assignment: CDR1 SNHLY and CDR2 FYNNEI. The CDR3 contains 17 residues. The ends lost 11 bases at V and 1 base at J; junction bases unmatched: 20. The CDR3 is CAGLLTPGLQVSYEQYF. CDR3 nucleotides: TGTGCCGGTCTTCTAACGCCGGGACTACAAGTGTCCTACGAGCAGTACTTC.

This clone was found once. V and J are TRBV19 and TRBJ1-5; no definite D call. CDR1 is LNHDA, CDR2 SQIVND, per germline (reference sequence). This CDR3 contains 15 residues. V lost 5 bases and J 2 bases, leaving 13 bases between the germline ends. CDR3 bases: TGTGCCAGTAGTCGACTAAAGGGCGGCAATCAGCCCCAGCATTTT. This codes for CASSRLKGGNQPQHF. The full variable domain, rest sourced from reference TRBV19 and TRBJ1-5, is DGGITQSPKYLFRKEGQNVTLSCEQNLNHDAMYWYRQDPGQGLRLIYYSQIVNDFQKGDIAEGYSVSREKKESFPLTVTSAQKNPTAFYLCASSRLKGGNQPQHFGDGTRLSIL.

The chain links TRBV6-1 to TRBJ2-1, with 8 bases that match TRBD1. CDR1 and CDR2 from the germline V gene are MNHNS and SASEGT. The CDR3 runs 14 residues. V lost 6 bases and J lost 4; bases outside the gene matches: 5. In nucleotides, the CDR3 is TGTGCCAGCAGCCCGACAGGGGAATACAATGAGCAGTTCTTC. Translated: CASSPTGEYNEQFF.

For the CDR3, the DNA is TGTGCCAGCAGCTTGGCCCGGACTGCCTACAATGAGCAGTTCTTC. This encodes CASSLARTAYNEQFF. V gene TRBV5-4 combines with J gene TRBJ2-1, with D perhaps TRBD2 (5 bases). Per germline, CDR1 SGHNT and CDR2 YYREEE (reference sequence). V gave up 0 bases and J gave up 2 bases, with 9 bases separating them. CDR3 size: 15 residues.

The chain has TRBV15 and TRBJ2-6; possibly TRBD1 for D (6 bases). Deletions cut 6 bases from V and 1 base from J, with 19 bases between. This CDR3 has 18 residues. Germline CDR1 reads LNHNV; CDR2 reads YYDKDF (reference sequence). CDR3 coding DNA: TGTGCCACCAGTCTCCCGGGACATCTTAATTCTGGGGCCAACGTCCTGACTTTC. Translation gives CATSLPGHLNSGANVLTF.

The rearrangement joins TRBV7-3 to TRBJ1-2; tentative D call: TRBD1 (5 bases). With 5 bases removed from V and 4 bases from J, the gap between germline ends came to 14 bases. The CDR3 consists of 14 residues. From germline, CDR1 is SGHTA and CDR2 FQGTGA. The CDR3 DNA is TGTGCCAGCAGCCCCCGGCCAGGGCTCTATGGCTACACCTTC. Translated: CASSPRPGLYGYTF. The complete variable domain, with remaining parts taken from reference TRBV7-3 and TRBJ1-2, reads GAGVSQTPSNKVTEKGKYVELRCDPISGHTALYWYRQSLGQGPEFLIYFQGTGAADDSGLPNDRFFAVRPEGSVSTLKIQRTERGDSAVYLCASSPRPGLYGYTFGSGTRLTVV.

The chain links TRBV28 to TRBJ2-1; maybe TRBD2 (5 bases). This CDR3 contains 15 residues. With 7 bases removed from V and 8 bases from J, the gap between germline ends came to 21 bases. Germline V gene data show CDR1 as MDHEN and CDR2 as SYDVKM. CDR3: CASTSGGYDIHEQFF. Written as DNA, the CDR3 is TGTGCCAGCACCTCCGGAGGCTACGATATCCATGAGCAGTTCTTC.

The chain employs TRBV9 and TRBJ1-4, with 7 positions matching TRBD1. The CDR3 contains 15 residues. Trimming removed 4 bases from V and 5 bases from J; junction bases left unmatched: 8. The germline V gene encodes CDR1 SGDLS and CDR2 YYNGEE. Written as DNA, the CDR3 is TGTGCCAGCAGCCCCCGGGACAGATTAAATGAAAAACTGTTTTTT. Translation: CASSPRDRLNEKLFF.

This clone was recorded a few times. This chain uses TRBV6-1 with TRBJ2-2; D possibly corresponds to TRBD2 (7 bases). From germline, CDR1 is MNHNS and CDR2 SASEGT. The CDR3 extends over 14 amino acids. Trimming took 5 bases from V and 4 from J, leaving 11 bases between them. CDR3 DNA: TGTGCCAGCAGTAGGAGGGGGGGCACCGGGGAGCTGTTTTTT. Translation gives CASSRRGGTGELFF.

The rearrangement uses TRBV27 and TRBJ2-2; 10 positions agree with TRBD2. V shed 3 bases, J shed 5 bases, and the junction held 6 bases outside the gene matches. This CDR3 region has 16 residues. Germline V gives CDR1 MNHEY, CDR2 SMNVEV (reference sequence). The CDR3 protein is CASSFLAGAGTGELFF. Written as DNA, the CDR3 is TGTGCCAGCAGTTTTCTAGCGGGGGCCGGGACCGGGGAGCTGTTTTTT.

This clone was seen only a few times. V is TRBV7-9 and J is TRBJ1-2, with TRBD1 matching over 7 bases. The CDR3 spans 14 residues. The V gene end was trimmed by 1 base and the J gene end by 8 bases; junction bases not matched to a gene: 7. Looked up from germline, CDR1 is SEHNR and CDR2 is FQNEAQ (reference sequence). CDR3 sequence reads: CASSLGTGLGGYTF. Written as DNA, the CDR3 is TGTGCCAGCAGCTTAGGGACAGGCCTAGGCGGCTACACCTTC. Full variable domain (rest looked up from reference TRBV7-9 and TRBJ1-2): DTGVSQNPRHKITKRGQNVTFRCDPISEHNRLYWYRQTLGQGPEFLTYFQNEAQLEKSRLLSDRFSAERPKGSFSTLEIQRTEQGDSAMYLCASSLGTGLGGYTFGSGTRLTVV.

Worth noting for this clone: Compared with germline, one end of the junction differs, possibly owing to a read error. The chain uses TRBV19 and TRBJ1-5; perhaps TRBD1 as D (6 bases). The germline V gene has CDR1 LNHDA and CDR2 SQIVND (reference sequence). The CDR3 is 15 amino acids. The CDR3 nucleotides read TGTGCTAGTAGTATAGTGGGCGGGGGCGATCAGCCCCAGCATTTT. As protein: CASSIVGGGDQPQHF.

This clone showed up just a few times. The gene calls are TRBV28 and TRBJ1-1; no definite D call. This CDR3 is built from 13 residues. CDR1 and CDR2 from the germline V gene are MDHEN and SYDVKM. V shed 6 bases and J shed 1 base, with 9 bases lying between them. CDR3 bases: TGTGCCAGCAGGGCGGGGAGGAACACTGAAGCTTTCTTT. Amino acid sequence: CASRAGRNTEAFF. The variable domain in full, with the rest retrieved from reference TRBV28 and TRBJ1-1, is DVKVTQSSRYLVKRTGEKVFLECVQDMDHENMFWYRQDPGLGLRLIYFSYDVKMKEKGDIPEGYSVSREKKERFSLILESASTNQTSMYLCASRAGRNTEAFFGQGTRLTVV.

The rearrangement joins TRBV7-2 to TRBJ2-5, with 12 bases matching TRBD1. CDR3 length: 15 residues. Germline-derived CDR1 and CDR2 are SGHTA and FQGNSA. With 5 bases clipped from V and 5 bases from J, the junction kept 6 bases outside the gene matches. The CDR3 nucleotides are TGTGCCAGCAGCCCGGGACAGGGGGCGCGGGAGACCCAGTACTTC. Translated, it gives CASSPGQGARETQYF. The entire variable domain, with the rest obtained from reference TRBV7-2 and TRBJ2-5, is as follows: GAGVSQSPSNKVTEKGKDVELRCDPISGHTALYWYRQSLGQGLEFLIYFQGNSAPDKSGLPSDRFSAERTGGSVSTLTIQRTQQEDSAVYLCASSPGQGARETQYFGPGTRLLVL.

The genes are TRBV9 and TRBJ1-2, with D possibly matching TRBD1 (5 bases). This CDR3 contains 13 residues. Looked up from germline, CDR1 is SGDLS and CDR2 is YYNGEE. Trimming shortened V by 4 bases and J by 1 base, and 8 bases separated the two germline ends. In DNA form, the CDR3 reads TGTGCCAGCAGCCGAGACAGTAACTATGGCTACACCTTC. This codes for CASSRDSNYGYTF.

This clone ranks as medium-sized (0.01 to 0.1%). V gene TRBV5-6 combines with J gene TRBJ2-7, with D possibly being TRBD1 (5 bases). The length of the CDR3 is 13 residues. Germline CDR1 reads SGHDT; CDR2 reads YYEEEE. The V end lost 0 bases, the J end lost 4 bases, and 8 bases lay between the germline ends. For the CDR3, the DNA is TGTGCCAGCAGCTTGGCCCAGGGTTACGAGCAGTACTTC. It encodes CASSLAQGYEQYF.

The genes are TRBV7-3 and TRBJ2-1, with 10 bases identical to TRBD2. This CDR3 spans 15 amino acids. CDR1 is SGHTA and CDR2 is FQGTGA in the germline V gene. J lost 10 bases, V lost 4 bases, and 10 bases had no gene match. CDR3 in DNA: TGTGCCAGCAGCTCCAGCGGGGGGGCCTTCGGGGAGCAGTTCTTC. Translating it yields CASSSSGGAFGEQFF.

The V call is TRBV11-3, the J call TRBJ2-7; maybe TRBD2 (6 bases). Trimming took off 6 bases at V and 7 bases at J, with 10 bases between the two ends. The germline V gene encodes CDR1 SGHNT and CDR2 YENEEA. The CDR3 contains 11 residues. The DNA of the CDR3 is TGTGCCAGCAGGGGAGGTGAGGAGCAGTACTTC. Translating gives CASRGGEEQYF.

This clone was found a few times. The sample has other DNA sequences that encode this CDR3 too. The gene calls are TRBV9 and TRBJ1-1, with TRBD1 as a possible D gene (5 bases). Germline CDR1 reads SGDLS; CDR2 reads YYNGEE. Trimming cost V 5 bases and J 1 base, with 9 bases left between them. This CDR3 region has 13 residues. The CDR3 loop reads CASSFRENTEAFF. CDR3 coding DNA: TGTGCCAGCAGTTTCAGGGAGAACACTGAAGCTTTCTTT. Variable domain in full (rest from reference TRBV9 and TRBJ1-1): DSGVTQTPKHLITATGQRVTLRCSPRSGDLSVYWYQQSLDQGLQFLIQYYNGEERAKGNILERFSAQQFPDLHSELNLSSLELGDSALYFCASSFRENTEAFFGQGTRLTVV.

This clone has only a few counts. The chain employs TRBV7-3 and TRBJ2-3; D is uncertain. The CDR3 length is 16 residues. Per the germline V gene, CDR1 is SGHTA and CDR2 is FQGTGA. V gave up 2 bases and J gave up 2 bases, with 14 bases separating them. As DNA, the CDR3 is TGTGCCAGCAGCTTACGCCCTAGTTGGAACACAGATACGCAGTATTTT. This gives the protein CASSLRPSWNTDTQYF.

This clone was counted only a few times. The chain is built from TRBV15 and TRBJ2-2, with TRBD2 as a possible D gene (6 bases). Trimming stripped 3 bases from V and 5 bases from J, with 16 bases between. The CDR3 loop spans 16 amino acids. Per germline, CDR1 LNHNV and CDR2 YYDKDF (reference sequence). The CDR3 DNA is TGTGCCACCAGCAGGGCTAAGACTAGTGGGACCGGGGAGCTGTTTTTT. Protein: CATSRAKTSGTGELFF. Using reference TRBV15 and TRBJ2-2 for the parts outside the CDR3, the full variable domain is DAMVIQNPRYQVTQFGKPVTLSCSQTLNHNVMYWYQQKSSQAPKLLFHYYDKDFNNEADTPDNFQSRRPNTSFCFLDIRSPGLGDTAMYLCATSRAKTSGTGELFFGEGSRLTVL.

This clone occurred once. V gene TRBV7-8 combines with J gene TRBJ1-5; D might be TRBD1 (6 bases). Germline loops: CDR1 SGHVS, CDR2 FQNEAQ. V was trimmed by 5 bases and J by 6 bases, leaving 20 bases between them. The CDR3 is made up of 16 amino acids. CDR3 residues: CASSLNSGGAGQPQHF. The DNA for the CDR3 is TGTGCCAGCAGCCTGAATTCGGGGGGCGCAGGTCAGCCCCAGCATTTT.

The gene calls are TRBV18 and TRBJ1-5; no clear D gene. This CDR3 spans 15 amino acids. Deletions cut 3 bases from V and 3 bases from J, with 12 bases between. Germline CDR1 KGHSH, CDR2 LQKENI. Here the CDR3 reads CASSPSLGDNQPQHF. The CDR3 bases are TGTGCCAGCTCACCCTCGTTGGGCGACAATCAGCCCCAGCATTTT. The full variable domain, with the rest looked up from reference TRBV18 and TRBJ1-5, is NAGVMQNPRHLVRRRGQEARLRCSPMKGHSHVYWYRQLPEEGLKFMVYLQKENIIDESGMPKERFSAEFPKEGPSILRIQQVVRGDSAAYFCASSPSLGDNQPQHFGDGTRLSIL.

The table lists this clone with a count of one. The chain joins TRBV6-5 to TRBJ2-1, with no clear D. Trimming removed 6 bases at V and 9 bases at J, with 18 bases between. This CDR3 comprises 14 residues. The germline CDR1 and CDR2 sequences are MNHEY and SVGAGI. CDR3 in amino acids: CASSPKLNGPEQFF. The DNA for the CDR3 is TGTGCCAGCAGCCCCAAGCTGAATGGTCCTGAGCAGTTCTTC.

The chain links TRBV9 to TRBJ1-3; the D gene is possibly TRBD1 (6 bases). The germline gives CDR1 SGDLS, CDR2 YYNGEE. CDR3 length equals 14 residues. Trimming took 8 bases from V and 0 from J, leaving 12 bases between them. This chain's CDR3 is CASARDTSGNTIYF. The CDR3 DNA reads TGTGCCAGTGCTCGGGACACCTCTGGAAACACCATATATTTT.